The clone carrying this TCR beta chain was seen only once. Its antigen is not identified. Germline V lookup: CDR1 MGHDK, CDR2 SYGVNS. Between the trimmed V and J ends, which lost 3 bases and 3 bases, there was a span of 14 bases. The CDR3 has 15 residues. The data are from a study of T cell responses to AZD1222 COVID-19 vaccine. Study-level results: Nearly half of the spike-specific TCRs reportedly recognize variant regions that carry no mutations. Elevations in Spike-specific TCR breadth and depth followed administration of two AZD1222 doses. Only six or seven AZD1222 recipients tested seropositive at baseline.

Here immunoSEQ multiplex PCR was the method, and the copy in TCRdb shows in-frame clones only, minus some. The table records fewer than 200,000 clones, about 90% of them present only once. This receptor was taken from an adult in good health. The material was peripheral blood, obtained on day 0 of AZD1222 vaccination. The chain uses TRBV25-1 and TRBJ1-2; D unclear. CDR3 loop: CASSESPTPYYGYTF. For the CDR3, the DNA is TGTGCCAGCAGTGAGTCACCGACGCCCTACTATGGCTACACCTTC.